These 21 T cell receptor beta chains were sequenced from one sample in a study of CD8 T cells in Susac syndrome. cDNA came from around 0.5 to 1 ug RNA primed by random hexamers. TCRdb ran MiXCR on the immunoSEQ multiplex PCR reads and lists one entry per CDR3 protein. The table shows some 150,000 distinct CDR3 sequences, with roughly 94% occurring only once. Sequencing input: CD4+ T cells from PBMCs. These receptors all stem from a human donor in good health.

The chain couples TRBV30 to TRBJ1-2; no reliable D call. Per the germline V gene, CDR1 is GTSNPN and CDR2 is SVGIG (reference sequence). With 3 bases removed from V and 7 bases from J, the gap between germline ends came to 15 bases. The CDR3 is made up of 13 amino acids. The CDR3 here is CAWSGLWPGGYTF. CDR3 DNA: TGTGCCTGGAGCGGGTTATGGCCCGGTGGCTACACCTTC.

The chain combines TRBV6-6 with TRBJ1-1; no firm D call. The germline V and J ends were trimmed by 7 bases and 2 bases, with 11 bases remaining between them. Germline values: CDR1 MNHNY, CDR2 SVGAGI (reference sequence). The length of the CDR3 is 13 residues. CDR3 bases: TGTGCCAGCATTTCGGACGTTAACACTGAAGCTTTCTTT. Translating gives CASISDVNTEAFF.

This clonotype was counted a few times. This sequence joins TRBV3-1 and TRBJ2-2; D call uncertain. Trimming stripped 6 bases from V and 6 bases from J, with 5 bases between. Germline assignment: CDR1 LGHDT and CDR2 YNNKEL (reference sequence). This CDR3 has 11 residues. CDR3 in amino acids: CASSRAGELFF. In DNA form, the CDR3 reads TGTGCCAGCAGTCGCGCCGGGGAGCTGTTTTTT.

The CDR3 protein is CASSGGGLITDTQYF. Written as DNA, the CDR3 is TGCGCCAGCAGCGGCGGGGGACTTATCACAGATACGCAGTATTTT. The chain recombines TRBV5-1 with TRBJ2-3; TRBD2 matches 7 bases. The J segment lost 2 bases and the V segment lost 4 bases, leaving 7 bases of the junction unmatched. CDR1 and CDR2 (germline): SGHRS, YFSETQ. The CDR3 totals 15 residues.

The V call is TRBV20-1, the J call TRBJ2-2, with a weak D call TRBD1 (5 bases). CDR3 size: 15 residues. Germline V gene sequence: CDR1 DFQATT, CDR2 SNEGSKA (reference sequence). V dropped 0 bases and J dropped 1 base, with 9 bases sitting between them. In nucleotides, the CDR3 is TGCAGTGCTAGAGACGACAGAAAGAACACCGGGGAGCTGTTTTTT. Its translation: CSARDDRKNTGELFF.

The genes are TRBV5-6 and TRBJ1-2; 8 nucleotides align to TRBD1. CDR1 is SGHDT and CDR2 is YYEEEE in the germline V gene. This CDR3 region has 14 residues. Trimming removed 5 bases from V and 5 bases from J; junction bases left unmatched: 8. CDR3 amino acids: CASRWRGQVYGYTF. DNA for the CDR3: TGTGCCAGCAGGTGGAGGGGACAGGTGTATGGCTACACCTTC.

The genes are TRBV4-1 and TRBJ1-4; maybe TRBD1 (6 bases). The CDR3 is 17 residues long. CDR1 and CDR2 (germline): MGHRA, YSYEKL. Deletions cut 3 bases from V and 5 bases from J, with 19 bases between. Written as DNA, the CDR3 is TGCGCCAGCAGCCAGCCCCCACCACAGGGACGGAATGAAAAACTGTTTTTT. Its translation: CASSQPPPQGRNEKLFF.

This chain uses TRBV14 with TRBJ1-3; D call uncertain. From germline, CDR1 is SGHDN and CDR2 FVKESK. Trimming cost V 0 bases and J 2 bases, with 14 bases left between them. The CDR3 is 17 residues long. CDR3 in amino acids: CASSQDPGYNPGNTIYF. In nucleotides, the CDR3 is TGTGCCAGCAGCCAAGATCCCGGGTATAATCCTGGAAACACCATATATTTT.

The rearrangement uses TRBV20-1 and TRBJ1-1, with 7 bases identical to TRBD1. Germline trimming cut 5 bases from V and 4 bases from J; bases unmatched to any gene: 13. CDR1 and CDR2 (germline): DFQATT, SNEGSKA (reference sequence). The CDR3 consists of 15 residues. The CDR3 nucleotides read TGCAGTGCTCCCGACAGGGAGGGGGGGGGCACTGAAGCTTTCTTT. Translating gives CSAPDREGGGTEAFF.

This chain connects TRBV14 to TRBJ1-2; TRBD1 matches at 8 bases. The V gene's germline CDR1 is SGHDN and CDR2 FVKESK. The CDR3 length is 15 residues. Losses at the gene ends were 4 bases for V and 3 bases for J; bases not matched to a gene: 7. CDR3 loop: CASSRTGRVDYGYTF. The CDR3 coding sequence is TGTGCCAGCAGCCGGACAGGGAGGGTCGACTATGGCTACACCTTC. The whole variable domain, filled in from reference TRBV14 and TRBJ1-2, reads EAGVTQFPSHSVIEKGQTVTLRCDPISGHDNLYWYRRVMGKEIKFLLHFVKESKQDESGMPNNRFLAERTGGTYSTLKVQPAELEDSGVYFCASSRTGRVDYGYTFGSGTRLTVV.

The table lists this clonotype with a count of one. The CDR3 protein is CASSRPGTSEQETQYF. CDR3 nucleotides: TGTGCCAGCAGTCGACCCGGGACTAGCGAACAAGAGACCCAGTACTTC. The V call is TRBV28, the J call TRBJ2-5; 10 bases line up with TRBD2. The CDR3 has 16 amino acids. The V segment lost 5 bases and the J segment 2 bases; nucleotides outside the gene matches: 8. Per germline, CDR1 MDHEN and CDR2 SYDVKM.

V gene TRBV2 combines with J gene TRBJ1-3; 7 nucleotides agree with TRBD1. Unmatched junction bases numbered 5, after V lost 3 bases and J lost 3 bases. CDR1 is SNHLY and CDR2 is FYNNEI in the germline V gene. The CDR3 length is 15 residues. The CDR3 DNA sequence: TGTGCCAGCAGTGATAGGGGGCTTGTTGGAAACACCATATATTTT. It translates to CASSDRGLVGNTIYF.

CDR3 sequence (DNA): TGTGCCAGCAGCTTAAGGAGGGAGAGAATTTACGAGCAGTACTTC. Protein sequence: CASSLRRERIYEQYF. This chain uses TRBV7-8 with TRBJ2-7, with D possibly matching TRBD2 (6 bases). This CDR3 has 15 residues. V lost 2 bases and J lost 4, with 15 bases in between. Germline V gene data show CDR1 as SGHVS and CDR2 as FQNEAQ.

CDR3 amino acids: CSASGGEPYSNQPQHF. CDR3 DNA sequence: TGCAGTGCTAGTGGCGGGGAACCTTATAGCAATCAGCCCCAGCATTTT. The V call is TRBV20-1, the J call TRBJ1-5; D ambiguous. Germline CDR1 DFQATT, CDR2 SNEGSKA (reference sequence). This CDR3 has 16 amino acids. V lost 3 bases and J 0 bases, leaving 15 bases between the germline ends.

The rearrangement joins TRBV9 to TRBJ2-7; 8 bases map to TRBD1. Trimming cost V 4 bases and J 0 bases; bases outside gene matches: 6. Germline CDR1 is SGDLS and CDR2 is YYNGEE. The CDR3 has 15 residues. The CDR3 bases are TGTGCCAGCAGCCCGAGACAGGGGACCTCCTACGAGCAGTACTTC. The encoded protein is CASSPRQGTSYEQYF.

The chain couples TRBV28 to TRBJ2-5; D may correspond to TRBD1 or TRBD2 (5 bases each). Germline V CDR1 and CDR2: MDHEN, SYDVKM. This CDR3 comprises 15 residues. V was clipped by 2 bases and J by 1 base, with 11 bases between them. The CDR3 loop reads CASSLAGQGQETQYF. The DNA of the CDR3 is TGTGCCAGCAGTTTAGCGGGCCAGGGCCAAGAGACCCAGTACTTC.

The rearrangement joins TRBV28 to TRBJ1-1; D remains unclear. V gave up 3 bases and J gave up 1 base, with 12 bases separating them. Germline V gives CDR1 MDHEN, CDR2 SYDVKM. The length of the CDR3 is 15 residues. CDR3 loop: CASSFSGERNTEAFF. The CDR3, as DNA: TGTGCCAGCAGTTTTTCTGGAGAACGGAACACTGAAGCTTTCTTT.

The chain is built from TRBV20-1 and TRBJ2-7; 9 bases map to TRBD1. The CDR3 has 13 residues. Germline CDR1 and CDR2: DFQATT and SNEGSKA (reference sequence). With V trimmed by 3 bases and J by 5 bases, 5 bases remained unmatched. The CDR3 DNA reads as TGCAGTGCTAGTTGGGACAGGGCCGACGAGCAGTACTTC. Translation: CSASWDRADEQYF.

The chain uses TRBV5-5 and TRBJ2-7; D is uncertain. V was trimmed by 2 bases and J by 3 bases, leaving 15 bases between them. Per the germline V gene, CDR1 is SGHKS and CDR2 is YYEKEE (reference sequence). This CDR3 is 15 amino acids long. Here the CDR3 reads CASSFTQRSIYEQYF. The CDR3 nucleotides are TGTGCCAGCAGCTTCACTCAGCGATCAATCTACGAGCAGTACTTC. Supplemented by reference TRBV5-5 and TRBJ2-7, the full variable domain reads DAGVTQSPTHLIKTRGQQVTLRCSPISGHKSVSWYQQVLGQGPQFIFQYYEKEERGRGNFPDRFSARQFPNYSSELNVNALLLGDSALYLCASSFTQRSIYEQYFGPGTRLTVT.

J is TRBJ1-1 and V is TRBV6-5; 12 bases match TRBD1. In germline, CDR1 is MNHEY, CDR2 SVGAGI. With 2 bases clipped from V and 5 bases from J, the junction kept 15 bases outside the gene matches. CDR3 size: 19 residues. The CDR3 reads CASSYSLFGTGGARTEAFF. The CDR3, as DNA: TGTGCCAGCAGTTACAGTTTGTTTGGGACAGGGGGCGCGAGAACTGAAGCTTTCTTT.

V usage is TRBV27 and J usage is TRBJ1-5, with D perhaps matching TRBD1 (6 bases). Germline values: CDR1 MNHEY, CDR2 SMNVEV (reference sequence). The CDR3 contains 13 residues. Trimming stripped 2 bases from V and 6 bases from J, with 8 bases between. The CDR3 nucleotides read TGTGCCAGCAGTTTAACCAGGGGTCAGCCCCAGCATTTT. This encodes CASSLTRGQPQHF.